These T cell receptor beta chains were read from a single sample in a study of shared clonotypes between healthy human individuals. Profiling relied on immunoSEQ multiplex PCR, and the TCRdb table lists in-frame clones only, not all of them. The sample holds under 1,900,000 clones, around 98.5% seen once. Sequencing input: naive CD4+ T cells sorted from blood. All receptors derive from a man aged 30 to 39 in good health. CDR3s include the opening cysteine and the closing phenylalanine or tryptophan. A D gene is named only where the DNA matches it firmly. A clone size is listed for some rows: how often the clone was seen (once, few, many), or a class if it is expanded.

d_call	clone_size	v_call	j_call	cdr3_aa	cdr3_nt
TRBD2	.	TRBV19	TRBJ2-5	CASSPLAGEETQYF	TGTGCCAGTAGTCCACTAGCGGGAGAGGAGACCCAGTACTTC
TRBD2	once	TRBV27	TRBJ2-7	CASSLQRERYEQYF	TGTGCCAGCAGTTTGCAGCGGGAGAGGTACGAGCAGTACTTC
.	.	TRBV10-3	TRBJ2-5	CAISSGVETQYF	TGTGCCATCAGCTCAGGGGTAGAGACCCAGTACTTC
.	.	TRBV25-1	TRBJ2-3	CASRAISTDTQYF	TGTGCCAGTCGGGCAATTAGCACAGATACGCAGTATTTT
.	once	TRBV7-9	TRBJ1-2	CASSPSGGYTF	TGTGCCAGCAGCCCCTCCGGTGGCTACACCTTC
.	.	TRBV6-5	TRBJ1-5	CASRKAPTVNQPQHF	TGTGCCAGCAGAAAGGCCCCGACGGTAAATCAGCCCCAGCATTTT
.	.	TRBV5-1	TRBJ1-2	CASSLDGNYGYTF	TGCGCCAGCAGCTTGGATGGCAACTATGGCTACACCTTC
TRBD1	.	TRBV5-1	TRBJ2-7	CASSLDTGEEQYF	TGCGCCAGCAGCTTGGATACAGGGGAGGAGCAGTACTTC
.	.	TRBV11-3	TRBJ2-7	CASSLTYSGEQYF	TGTGCCAGCAGCTTAACCTACTCGGGCGAGCAGTACTTC
.	once	TRBV7-2	TRBJ2-7	CASSSPGEQYF	TGTGCCAGCAGCTCGCCAGGGGAGCAGTACTTC
.	few	TRBV15	TRBJ1-2	CATSEGGNYGYTF	TGTGCCACCAGCGAGGGGGGGAACTATGGCTACACCTTC
.	.	TRBV5-1	TRBJ2-2	CASSRQEVLFRQLFF	TGCGCCAGCAGCCGACAGGAGGTCCTGTTCCGGCAGCTGTTTTTT
.	.	TRBV7-2	TRBJ2-1	CASSLASQYNEQFF	TGTGCCAGCAGCTTAGCCTCACAGTACAATGAGCAGTTCTTC
TRBD2	.	TRBV5-1	TRBJ2-2	CASSLMSRLAGPGELFF	TGCGCCAGCAGCTTGATGTCAAGACTAGCGGGACCCGGGGAGCTGTTTTTT
.	.	TRBV30	TRBJ1-4	CAWSESGGRRLFF	TGTGCCTGGAGTGAGAGTGGCGGGAGGAGACTGTTTTTT
.	.	TRBV5-8	TRBJ1-2	CASSPPVNYGYTF	TGTGCCAGCAGCCCCCCAGTTAACTATGGCTACACCTTC
TRBD2	.	TRBV2	TRBJ2-7	CASRRTSFTYEQYF	TGTGCCAGCAGGCGGACTAGTTTCACCTACGAGCAGTACTTC
.	.	TRBV9	TRBJ1-5	CASSVLDQPQHF	TGTGCCAGCAGCGTGCTCGATCAGCCCCAGCATTTT
TRBD1	.	TRBV6-5	TRBJ1-1	CASSYPGQGLTEAFF	TGTGCCAGCAGTTACCCGGGACAGGGCCTTACTGAAGCTTTCTTT
.	.	TRBV2	TRBJ1-5	CASKSGEGNQPQHF	TGTGCCAGCAAGTCAGGGGAAGGGAATCAGCCCCAGCATTTT
TRBD1	.	TRBV30	TRBJ2-7	CAWSTGGSYEQYF	TGTGCCTGGAGTACAGGGGGCTCTTACGAGCAGTACTTC
.	.	TRBV18	TRBJ1-5	CASSPLPGSASNQPQHF	TGTGCCAGCTCACCACTTCCAGGGTCGGCTAGCAATCAGCCCCAGCATTTT
TRBD2	once	TRBV5-1	TRBJ2-7	CASSLGPSGNSYEQYF	TGCGCCAGCAGCCTTGGCCCTAGCGGGAACTCCTACGAGCAGTACTTC
TRBD2	once	TRBV9	TRBJ2-4	CASSPQGGARWNIQYF	TGTGCCAGCAGCCCCCAGGGAGGGGCCCGCTGGAACATTCAGTACTTC
.	.	TRBV28	TRBJ1-1	CASSSGTVNTEAFF	TGTGCCAGCAGTTCAGGGACGGTGAACACTGAAGCTTTCTTT
.	.	TRBV27	TRBJ2-5	CASSFTARQETQYF	TGTGCCAGCAGTTTTACAGCCCGTCAAGAGACCCAGTACTTC
TRBD1	.	TRBV25-1	TRBJ2-3	CASSPRTGLADTQYF	TGTGCCAGCAGTCCTCGGACAGGGTTGGCAGATACGCAGTATTTT
.	.	TRBV6-1	TRBJ1-1	CAPTANTEAFF	TGTGCTCCGACGGCGAACACTGAAGCTTTCTTT
TRBD1	once	TRBV5-1	TRBJ2-1	CASSLGAGTGTNEQFF	TGCGCCAGCAGCTTGGGTGCCGGGACAGGGACCAATGAGCAGTTCTTC
TRBD1	.	TRBV6-1	TRBJ1-5	CASSVAQGAGQPQHF	TGTGCCAGCAGTGTGGCTCAGGGGGCGGGTCAGCCCCAGCATTTT
TRBD2	.	TRBV9	TRBJ2-3	CASSVDPSGRVTDTQYF	TGTGCCAGCAGCGTAGACCCTAGCGGGAGGGTCACAGATACGCAGTATTTT
.	.	TRBV29-1	TRBJ2-1	CSGCVSPWESYNEQFF	TGCAGCGGGTGTGTTTCCCCGTGGGAATCCTACAATGAGCAGTTCTTC
.	.	TRBV29-1	TRBJ2-1	CSVADSPTYNEQFF	TGCAGCGTTGCAGACAGCCCGACCTACAATGAGCAGTTCTTC
.	.	TRBV19	TRBJ1-5	CASSIHGNQPQHF	TGTGCCAGTAGTATACACGGAAATCAGCCCCAGCATTTT
.	.	TRBV11-2	TRBJ2-1	CASSSSGGLDEQFF	TGTGCCAGCAGCTCGAGTGGGGGATTGGATGAGCAGTTCTTC
TRBD1	.	TRBV18	TRBJ2-5	CASSLRGLETQYF	TGTGCCAGCTCACTCAGGGGGCTCGAGACCCAGTACTTC
.	once	TRBV27	TRBJ1-1	CASSLVGVSGTEAFF	TGTGCCAGCAGTTTAGTTGGAGTAAGTGGAACTGAAGCTTTCTTT
.	.	TRBV27	TRBJ2-7	CASSSSSSGYWEQYF	TGTGCCAGCAGTTCCTCAAGTTCCGGTTATTGGGAGCAGTACTTC
.	.	TRBV7-8	TRBJ2-1	CASSPWADSYNEQFF	TGTGCCAGCAGCCCCTGGGCCGACTCCTACAATGAGCAGTTCTTC
.	.	TRBV6-1	TRBJ1-5	CASSRDPGYNQPQHF	TGTGCCAGCAGTCGTGACCCGGGATACAATCAGCCCCAGCATTTT
.	.	TRBV7-2	TRBJ2-3	CASSSVSYNTDTQYF	TGTGCCAGCAGCTCGGTATCTTACAACACAGATACGCAGTATTTT
TRBD1	.	TRBV7-7	TRBJ2-1	CASSHGTASSYNEQFF	TGTGCCAGCAGCCACGGGACAGCGAGCTCCTACAATGAGCAGTTCTTC
TRBD1	.	TRBV18	TRBJ2-7	CASSPMTGSEQYF	TGTGCCAGCTCACCAATGACAGGGAGCGAGCAGTACTTC
TRBD2	once	TRBV7-8	TRBJ2-1	CASSLGKTSDEQFF	TGTGCCAGCAGCTTGGGTAAAACTAGCGATGAGCAGTTCTTC
.	.	TRBV5-1	TRBJ1-4	CASSLDRVNEKLFF	TGCGCCAGCAGCTTGGACCGGGTAAATGAAAAACTGTTTTTT